This TCR beta chain was identified in a study of cytomegalovirus exposure and HLA in healthy donors. General observations from the study: Researchers counted 164 TCR beta chains as cytomegalovirus-associated.

With 7 bases removed from V and 5 bases from J, the gap between germline ends came to 15 bases. CDR1 and CDR2 (germline): MNHNY, SVGAGI (reference sequence). CDR3 length equals 14 residues. As regards this clone: Its antigen remains unknown.

PCR used 60 Vbeta primers and 13 Jbeta primers. TCRdb keeps only in-frame clones here, not all; method: immunoSEQ multiplex PCR. The table lists 150,000 to 200,000 clones, 75% to 85% of them singletons. Sequencing was done on a sample of PBMCs. This receptor was obtained from a woman between 45 and 65 years old in good health and CMV-seronegative. The chain uses TRBV6-6 and TRBJ2-1; D is ambiguous. CDR3 region: CASTYNRVDNEQFF. CDR3 sequence (DNA): TGTGCCAGCACCTACAATCGGGTCGACAATGAGCAGTTCTTC.